Below, one TCR beta chain is given with its context. This record belongs to a study of blood T cell repertoires in COVID-19. Study-wide background: The United States, Italy and Spain supplied acute and convalescent COVID-19 samples.

The CDR3 sequence is 13 residues long. Trimming removed 3 bases from V and 6 bases from J, with 9 bases in between. CDR1 is LNHDA and CDR2 is SQIVND in the germline V gene (reference sequence). Participants had their cohort set by participant-reported clinical history. Two negative PCRs, clearance, or symptom resolution had been documented for recovered Cohort 3 donors. Source study methods: Reference gene primer amplification gave nucleated cell count estimates. Profiled with immunoSEQ multiplex PCR; TCRdb holds only in-frame clones, not every one. V, J and clone size derive from that table, while D and trimming were established from the DNA sequence. The sample has approximately 470,000 clones, approximately 86% seen once.

This sequence joins TRBV19 and TRBJ2-1, with D possibly being TRBD1 (6 bases). Sequenced: PBMCs or T cells enriched from blood (not recorded which). This clonotype was sampled from a young woman who had recovered from COVID-19. CDR3 in DNA: TGTGCCAGTAGTATCCAACAGGGCAATGAGCAGTTCTTC. Its translation is CASSIQQGNEQFF.